This TCR beta chain came from a study of identical twins. Donors uniformly comprised healthy Caucasians. General study points: Fewer insertions were carried by abundant cord blood beta clonotypes, but none was seen in memory repertoires. Sequences that were out-of-frame, alpha and twin-shared displayed an excess of low generation probability.

A universal primer site came from template switching; cDNA carried unique molecular identifiers. TCRdb reprocessed the 5' RACE reads with MiXCR, giving one entry per CDR3 protein. This sample has approximately 240,000 distinct CDR3 sequences, with around 15% found just once. Comments on this clonotype: Antigen: not known.

Sample: memory (CD45RO+) T cells sorted from blood. The source of this sequence is a woman under 30 in good health.

The CDR3 nucleotides read TGTGCCAGCAGTTCTAGGCGGCTCACCGGGGAGCTGTTTTTT. Translated: CASSSRRLTGELFF. The chain combines TRBV27 with TRBJ2-2; D gene unclear. Germline V gene sequence: CDR1 MNHEY, CDR2 SMNVEV (reference sequence). Trimming took off 4 bases at V and 4 bases at J, with 10 bases between the two ends. This CDR3 has 14 amino acids.